This is a list of T cell receptor beta chains from one sample in a study of blood T cells in healthy people across ages. MiXCR, run by TCRdb on the 5' RACE reads, gives a single entry per CDR3 protein. The sample has 800,000 or so distinct CDR3 sequences, approximately 67% seen once; the top ten hold about 30%. The sample was blood. These receptors were taken from a man aged 25 to 40 in good health. Both conserved end residues are part of each CDR3. Each record gives: V gene, D gene, clone size, J gene, CDR3 protein, CDR3 DNA. The D gene is left open where the match is weak. Only some rows state a clone size, as once, few, many or a class for expanded clones.

TRBV20-1,TRBD1,NA,TRBJ2-2,CSANLWGTDTTGELFF,TGCAGTGCTAATCTATGGGGGACAGACACGACCGGGGAGCTGTTTTTT
TRBV4-2,TRBD1,few,TRBJ2-7,CASSQETGRVGEQYF,TGTGCCAGCAGCCAAGAGACAGGGCGAGTGGGCGAGCAGTACTTC
TRBV24-1,TRBD1,NA,TRBJ1-5,CATSRRQGQDQPQHF,TGTGCCACCAGTCGGAGACAGGGACAAGACCAGCCCCAGCATTTT
TRBV18,NA,few,TRBJ2-7,CASSPGQTLTYEQYF,TGTGCCAGCTCACCAGGGCAGACCCTAACCTACGAGCAGTACTTC
TRBV6-4,NA,few,TRBJ2-4,CASSDSRGAKNIQYF,TGTGCCAGCAGTGACTCCCGGGGGGCCAAAAACATTCAGTACTTC
TRBV28,NA,few,TRBJ1-4,CASRLFGTGEKLFF,TGTGCCAGCAGACTCTTTGGCACTGGAGAAAAACTGTTTTTT
TRBV7-2,NA,NA,TRBJ1-1,CASSPLGAGDTEAFF,TGTGCCAGCAGCCCTCTAGGGGCCGGGGACACTGAAGCTTTCTTT
TRBV20-1,NA,NA,TRBJ2-7,CSARDGAVPRGGQYF,TGCAGTGCTAGAGACGGGGCAGTTCCAAGAGGCGGGCAGTACTTC
TRBV27,NA,NA,TRBJ2-7,CASSLSAENSYEQYF,TGTGCCAGCAGTTTGTCGGCAGAAAACTCCTACGAGCAGTACTTC
TRBV20-1,NA,NA,TRBJ2-4,CSASGTRGEQYF,TGCAGTGCTTCCGGGACCAGAGGGGAGCAGTACTTC
TRBV2,TRBD2,NA,TRBJ2-3,CATRPSGRTDTQYF,TGTGCCACGAGACCTAGCGGACGCACAGATACGCAGTATTTT
TRBV6-6,NA,once,TRBJ2-5,CASRRGKVASETQYF,TGTGCCAGCAGACGGGGGAAGGTAGCTAGTGAGACCCAGTACTTC
TRBV2,TRBD1,NA,TRBJ1-2,CAGSRDRTNYGYTF,TGTGCCGGCAGCCGGGACAGAACTAACTATGGCTACACCTTC
TRBV27,NA,NA,TRBJ1-2,CASSLEGRGSGYTF,TGTGCCAGCAGTTTAGAGGGTCGGGGGAGCGGCTACACTTTC
TRBV30,NA,NA,TRBJ1-5,CAWSVQDDQPQHF,TGTGCCTGGAGTGTCCAGGACGATCAGCCCCAGCATTTT
TRBV5-1,NA,NA,TRBJ2-5,CASSLVVEETRYF,TGCGCCAGCAGCTTGGTAGTAGAAGAGACCCGGTACTTC